These 21 T cell receptor beta chains originate from one sample sequenced in a study of shared clonotypes between healthy human individuals. The assay was immunoSEQ multiplex PCR, and TCRdb's table has in-frame clones only and misses some. The sample contains more than 2 million clones, 85% to 95% of which appear only once. Sequencing was done on a sample of naive CD4+ T cells sorted from blood. As for subset: CD45RA+ positively selected. These receptors originate from a man younger than 35 in good health.

This chain joins TRBV18 and TRBJ2-2; the D gene is possibly TRBD2 (5 bases). The CDR3 has 16 amino acids. The germline V gene encodes CDR1 KGHSH and CDR2 LQKENI. Trimming removed 2 bases at V and 6 bases at J, with 16 bases between. This chain's CDR3 is CASSPSLARVAGELFF. The DNA of the CDR3 is TGTGCCAGCTCACCATCTCTGGCGAGGGTCGCCGGGGAGCTGTTTTTT.

This chain links TRBV6-1 with TRBJ2-2, with D maybe TRBD2 (6 bases). The V and J ends lost 6 bases and 7 bases respectively, with 18 bases between them. The germline V gene has CDR1 MNHNS and CDR2 SASEGT. The CDR3 sequence is 15 residues long. CDR3 DNA sequence: TGTGCCAGCAGCGAACGGGGGAGTTTTGGCGGGGAGCTGTTTTTT. This codes for CASSERGSFGGELFF.

The chain employs TRBV2 and TRBJ2-7; weak D call: TRBD1 (6 bases). The V gene's germline CDR1 is SNHLY and CDR2 FYNNEI. Trimming stripped 1 base from V and 4 bases from J, with 8 bases between. The CDR3 sequence is 13 residues long. The CDR3 loop reads CASSEEGQYEQYF. CDR3 in DNA: TGTGCCAGCAGTGAAGAGGGACAATACGAGCAGTACTTC.

Only one count was recorded for this clone. Here the CDR3 DNA reads TGTGCCTGGAGTTTCACAGGGCCGGGAATTCAGTACTTC. This sequence encodes CAWSFTGPGIQYF. J is TRBJ2-4 and V is TRBV30, with a weak D call TRBD1 (6 bases). The CDR3 runs 13 residues. From germline, CDR1 is GTSNPN and CDR2 SVGIG (reference sequence). Trimming removed 2 bases at V and 10 bases at J, with 15 bases between.

The chain recombines TRBV6-5 with TRBJ1-1, with unresolved D. V was shortened by 0 bases and J by 7 bases, with 15 bases between the two germline ends. CDR3 length: 15 residues. Germline CDR1 MNHEY, CDR2 SVGAGI. CDR3: CASSYSNTAIDEAFF. In DNA form, the CDR3 reads TGTGCCAGCAGTTACTCGAATACGGCAATTGATGAAGCTTTCTTT.

Points on this clone: This same CDR3 is encoded by further DNA sequences in the sample. V is TRBV11-2 and J is TRBJ2-5, with D maybe TRBD2 (5 bases). V gave up 1 base and J gave up 5 bases, with 5 bases separating them. Germline values: CDR1 SGHAT, CDR2 FQNNGV. The length of the CDR3 is 12 residues. In DNA, the CDR3 is TGTGCCAGCAGCTTAGCGGGGGAGACCCAGTACTTC. Amino acids: CASSLAGETQYF.

V gene TRBV7-2 combines with J gene TRBJ2-5; D might be TRBD2 (5 bases). Trimming stripped 6 bases from V and 3 bases from J, with 11 bases between. The length of the CDR3 is 13 residues. CDR1 is SGHTA and CDR2 is FQGNSA in the germline V gene. CDR3 sequence: CASREGSKETQYF. The CDR3 nucleotides read TGTGCCAGCAGGGAAGGGAGCAAAGAGACCCAGTACTTC. The full variable domain, with the rest looked up from reference TRBV7-2 and TRBJ2-5, is GAGVSQSPSNKVTEKGKDVELRCDPISGHTALYWYRQSLGQGLEFLIYFQGNSAPDKSGLPSDRFSAERTGGSVSTLTIQRTQQEDSAVYLCASREGSKETQYFGPGTRLLVL.

The chain is built from TRBV2 and TRBJ1-6; maybe TRBD1 (6 bases). The CDR3 spans 15 residues. V was cut by 6 bases and J by 5 bases, with 14 bases left in between. Per germline, CDR1 SNHLY and CDR2 FYNNEI. CDR3 protein: CASRTEQGNNSPLHF. The DNA of the CDR3 is TGTGCCAGCAGAACCGAACAGGGAAATAATTCACCCCTCCACTTT.

The chain couples TRBV6-1 to TRBJ2-3; D possibly uses TRBD1 or TRBD2 (5 bases each). CDR3 length: 15 amino acids. V lost 2 bases, J lost 3 bases, and 12 bases lay in between. Per germline, CDR1 MNHNS and CDR2 SASEGT. In DNA form, the CDR3 reads TGTGCCAGCAGTGAACCAGGGAGTGTGACAGATACGCAGTATTTT. Protein: CASSEPGSVTDTQYF.

Worth noting for this clone: Other nucleotide sequences from this sample produce the same CDR3. CDR3 in DNA: TGCGCCAGCAGCCCCGGGACTAGCGGCGCAGATACGCAGTATTTT. Translation gives CASSPGTSGADTQYF. V is TRBV5-1 and J is TRBJ2-3, with 11 bases matching TRBD2. Germline V CDR1 and CDR2: SGHRS, YFSETQ. After removal of 4 bases from V and 4 bases from J, the junction contained 5 bases not matched to a gene. This CDR3 is 15 amino acids long.

Here the CDR3 DNA reads TGTGCCAGCACAGGGGACCCACCTATGAACACTGAAGCTTTCTTT. Protein sequence: CASTGDPPMNTEAFF. V is TRBV6-1 and J is TRBJ1-1; a weak D match, TRBD1 (6 bases). The CDR3 has 15 amino acids. Germline V gene sequence: CDR1 MNHNS, CDR2 SASEGT. V was shortened by 7 bases and J by 0 bases, with 15 bases between the two germline ends.

The chain recombines TRBV7-8 with TRBJ2-7, with TRBD2 matching over 7 bases. From germline, CDR1 is SGHVS and CDR2 FQNEAQ. This CDR3 has 15 amino acids. Trimming at V came to 6 bases and at J to 2 bases, leaving 10 bases not matched to a gene. The CDR3 coding sequence is TGTGCCAGCAGAAAAAGCGGGGCTGGGACCTACGAGCAGTACTTC. It is translated as CASRKSGAGTYEQYF.

The V and J genes are TRBV6-1 and TRBJ1-2; 8 bases are shared with TRBD1. The CDR3 totals 16 residues. The germline V gene encodes CDR1 MNHNS and CDR2 SASEGT. The V gene end was trimmed by 0 bases and the J gene end by 7 bases; junction bases not matched to a gene: 10. The CDR3 nucleotides read TGTGCCAGCAGTGAAGCGCAGGGGGCGCCGTCTCGTGGCTACACCTTC. Its translation: CASSEAQGAPSRGYTF.

This clone was recorded once. The J gene is TRBJ2-7, the V gene TRBV13; 7 bases align to TRBD2. Germline CDR1 PRHDT, CDR2 FYEKMQ (reference sequence). The CDR3 has 15 residues. V was clipped by 0 bases and J by 3 bases; unmatched bases: 5. CDR3 in DNA: TGTGCCAGCAGCTTAGGCCTAGCGGCAGTCTACGAGCAGTACTTC. It translates to CASSLGLAAVYEQYF.

Notes on this clone: This sample also contains other DNA sequences that code for the same CDR3. V usage is TRBV20-1 and J usage is TRBJ2-5; unclear D gene. Germline values: CDR1 DFQATT, CDR2 SNEGSKA (reference sequence). V was cut by 3 bases and J by 4 bases, with 6 bases left in between. This CDR3 comprises 11 residues. The CDR3 region is CSASGGETQYF. CDR3 DNA sequence: TGCAGTGCTAGTGGTGGAGAGACCCAGTACTTC.

Comment on this clone: Other DNA sequences from this sample encode an identical CDR3 as well. This sequence joins TRBV5-4 and TRBJ1-1; D is undetermined. The CDR3 spans 13 residues. The germline CDR1 and CDR2 sequences are SGHNT and YYREEE (reference sequence). V was pared by 4 bases and J by 1 base, with 8 bases between. The CDR3 loop reads CASSLTGNTEAFF. The CDR3 DNA reads as TGTGCCAGCAGCCTGACGGGGAACACTGAAGCTTTCTTT.

The V call is TRBV6-6, the J call TRBJ1-5; D unclear. This CDR3 contains 14 residues. Germline assignment: CDR1 MNHNY and CDR2 SVGAGI (reference sequence). V lost 0 bases and J 6 bases, leaving 9 bases between the germline ends. The CDR3 spells CASSYSSIGQPQHF. The DNA of the CDR3 is TGTGCCAGCAGTTACTCGTCCATTGGTCAGCCCCAGCATTTT.

The chain has TRBV6-6 and TRBJ1-4; 9 bases align to TRBD1. With V trimmed by 2 bases and J by 4 bases, 2 bases remained unmatched. There are 15 residues in the CDR3. Germline lookup yields CDR1 MNHNY and CDR2 SVGAGI (reference sequence). CDR3 protein: CASSYLDRGNEKLFF. For the CDR3, the DNA is TGTGCCAGCAGTTACCTGGACAGGGGTAATGAAAAACTGTTTTTT.

V gene TRBV21-1 combines with J gene TRBJ2-7. TRBV21-1 is flagged as a pseudogene. The CDR3 contains 15 residues. The chain's CDR3 is CASRTTGTSSYEQYF. CDR3 nucleotides: TGTGCCAGCAGAACTACCGGGACGAGCTCCTACGAGCAGTACTTC.

Points on this clone: Other nucleotide sequences from this sample produce the same CDR3. The chain employs TRBV18 and TRBJ2-5; D is undetermined. This CDR3 contains 13 residues. The germline V gene has CDR1 KGHSH and CDR2 LQKENI. Trimming pared 6 bases from V and 1 base from J, leaving 9 bases between. CDR3 DNA sequence: TGTGCCAGCTCCCAAGGCCTCCAAGAGACCCAGTACTTC. Encoded protein: CASSQGLQETQYF.

The chain combines TRBV5-1 with TRBJ1-1; no definite D call. This CDR3 spans 14 amino acids. Germline values: CDR1 SGHRS, CDR2 YFSETQ. Trimming shortened V by 4 bases and J by 6 bases, and 16 bases separated the two germline ends. The DNA for the CDR3 is TGCGCCAGCAGCCTGACTCCCTCCCAGCCTGAAGCTTTCTTT. This codes for CASSLTPSQPEAFF. The whole variable domain, remainder taken from reference TRBV5-1 and TRBJ1-1, is KAGVTQTPRYLIKTRGQQVTLSCSPISGHRSVSWYQQTPGQGLQFLFEYFSETQRNKGNFPGRFSGRQFSNSRSEMNVSTLELGDSALYLCASSLTPSQPEAFFGQGTRLTVV.